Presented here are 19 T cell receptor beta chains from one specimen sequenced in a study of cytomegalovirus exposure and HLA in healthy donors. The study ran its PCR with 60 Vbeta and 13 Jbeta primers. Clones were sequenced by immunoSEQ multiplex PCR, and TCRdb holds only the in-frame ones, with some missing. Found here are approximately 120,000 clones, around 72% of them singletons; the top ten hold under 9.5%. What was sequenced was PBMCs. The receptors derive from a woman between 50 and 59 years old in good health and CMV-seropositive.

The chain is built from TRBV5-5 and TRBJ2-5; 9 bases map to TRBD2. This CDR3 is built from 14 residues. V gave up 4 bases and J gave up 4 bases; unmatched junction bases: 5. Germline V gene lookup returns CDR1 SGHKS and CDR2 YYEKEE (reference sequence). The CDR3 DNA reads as TGTGCCAGCAGCATTATAGCGGGAGTAGAGACCCAGTACTTC. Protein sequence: CASSIIAGVETQYF.

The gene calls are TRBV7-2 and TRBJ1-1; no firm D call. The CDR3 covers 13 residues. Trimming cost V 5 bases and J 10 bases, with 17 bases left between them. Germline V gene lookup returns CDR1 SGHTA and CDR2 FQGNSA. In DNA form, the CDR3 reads TGTGCCAGCAGCCTTACGACTCTGACGATAGCTTTCTTT. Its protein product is CASSLTTLTIAFF. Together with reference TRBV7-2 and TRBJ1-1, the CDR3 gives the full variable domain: GAGVSQSPSNKVTEKGKDVELRCDPISGHTALYWYRQSLGQGLEFLIYFQGNSAPDKSGLPSDRFSAERTGGSVSTLTIQRTQQEDSAVYLCASSLTTLTIAFFGQGTRLTVV.

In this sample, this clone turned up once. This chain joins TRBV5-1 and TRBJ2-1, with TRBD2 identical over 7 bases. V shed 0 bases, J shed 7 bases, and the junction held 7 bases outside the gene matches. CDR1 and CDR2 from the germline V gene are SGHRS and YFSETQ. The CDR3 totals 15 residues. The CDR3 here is CASSLGGGAKNEQFF. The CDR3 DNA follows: TGCGCCAGCAGCTTGGGCGGGGGAGCGAAAAATGAGCAGTTCTTC.

In DNA form, the CDR3 reads TGTGCCAGCAGCCCTGTGGACAGGGGAGGCGAGCAGTACTTC. Translation gives CASSPVDRGGEQYF. The chain has TRBV7-2 and TRBJ2-7, with 9 bases identical to TRBD1. Germline lookup yields CDR1 SGHTA and CDR2 FQGNSA. The CDR3 is 14 amino acids. V gave up 5 bases and J gave up 6 bases; unmatched junction bases: 8.

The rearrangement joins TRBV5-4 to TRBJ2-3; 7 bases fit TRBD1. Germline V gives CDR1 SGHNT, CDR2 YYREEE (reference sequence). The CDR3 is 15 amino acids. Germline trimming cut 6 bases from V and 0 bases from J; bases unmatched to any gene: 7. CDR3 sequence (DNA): TGTGCCAGCACCCCGGGACAGCTTAGCACAGATACGCAGTATTTT. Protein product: CASTPGQLSTDTQYF.

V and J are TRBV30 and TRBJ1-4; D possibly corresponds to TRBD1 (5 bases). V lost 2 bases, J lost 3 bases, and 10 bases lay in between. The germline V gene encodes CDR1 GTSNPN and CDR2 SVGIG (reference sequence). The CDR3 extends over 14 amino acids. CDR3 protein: CAWSHDSSNEKLFF. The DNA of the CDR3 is TGTGCCTGGAGTCACGACAGCTCTAATGAAAAACTGTTTTTT.

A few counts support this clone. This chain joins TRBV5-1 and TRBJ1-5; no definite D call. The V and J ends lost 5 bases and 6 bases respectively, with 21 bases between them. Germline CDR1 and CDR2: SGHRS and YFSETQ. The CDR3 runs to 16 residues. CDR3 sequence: CASRRTYGVGGQPQHF. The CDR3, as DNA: TGCGCCAGCAGAAGAACATACGGAGTCGGCGGTCAGCCCCAGCATTTT.

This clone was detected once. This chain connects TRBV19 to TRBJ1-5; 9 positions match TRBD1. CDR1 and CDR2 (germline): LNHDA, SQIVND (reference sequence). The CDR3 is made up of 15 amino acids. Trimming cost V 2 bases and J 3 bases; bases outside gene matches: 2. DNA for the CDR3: TGTGCCAGTAGTATAAGGGACAGGGACAATCAGCCCCAGCATTTT. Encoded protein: CASSIRDRDNQPQHF.

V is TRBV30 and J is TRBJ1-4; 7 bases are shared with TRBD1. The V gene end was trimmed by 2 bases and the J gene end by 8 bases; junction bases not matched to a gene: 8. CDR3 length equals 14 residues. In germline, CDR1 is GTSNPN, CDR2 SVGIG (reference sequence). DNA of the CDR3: TGTGCCTGGAGTAGGGGACAGAGGGGCGAAAAACTGTTTTTT. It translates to CAWSRGQRGEKLFF.

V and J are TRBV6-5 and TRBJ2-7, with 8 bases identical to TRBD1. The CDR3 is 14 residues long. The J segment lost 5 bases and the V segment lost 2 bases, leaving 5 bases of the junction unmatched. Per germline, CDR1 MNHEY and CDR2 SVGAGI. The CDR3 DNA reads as TGTGCCAGCAGTTACGCGGACAGGGCCCACGAGCAGTACTTC. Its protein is CASSYADRAHEQYF.

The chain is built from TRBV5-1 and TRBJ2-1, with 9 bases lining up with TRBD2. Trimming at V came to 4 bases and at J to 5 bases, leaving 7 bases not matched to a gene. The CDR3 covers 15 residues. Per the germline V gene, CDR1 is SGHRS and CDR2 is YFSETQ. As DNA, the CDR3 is TGCGCCAGCAGCCTTAGGACTAGCGCCCACAATGAGCAGTTCTTC. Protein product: CASSLRTSAHNEQFF.

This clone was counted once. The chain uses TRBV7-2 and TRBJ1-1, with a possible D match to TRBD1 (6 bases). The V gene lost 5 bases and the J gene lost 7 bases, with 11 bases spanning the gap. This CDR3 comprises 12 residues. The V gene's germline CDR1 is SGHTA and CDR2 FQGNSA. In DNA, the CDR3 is TGTGCCAGCAGCCCATCCAGGGGTGAAGCTTTCTTT. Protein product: CASSPSRGEAFF.

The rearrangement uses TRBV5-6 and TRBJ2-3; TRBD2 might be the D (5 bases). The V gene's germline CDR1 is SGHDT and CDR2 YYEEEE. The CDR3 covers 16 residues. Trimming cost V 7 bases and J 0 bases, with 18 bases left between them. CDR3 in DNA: TGTGCCAGCGTATACACCAAGGGAGCTAGCACAGATACGCAGTATTTT. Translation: CASVYTKGASTDTQYF.

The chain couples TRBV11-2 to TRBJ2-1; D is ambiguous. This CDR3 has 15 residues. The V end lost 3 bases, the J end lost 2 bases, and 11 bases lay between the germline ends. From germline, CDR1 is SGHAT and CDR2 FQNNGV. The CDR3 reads CASSFLVGTYNEQFF. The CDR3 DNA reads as TGTGCCAGCAGCTTTTTGGTCGGTACCTACAATGAGCAGTTCTTC. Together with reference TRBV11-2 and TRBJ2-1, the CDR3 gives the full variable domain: EAGVAQSPRYKIIEKRQSVAFWCNPISGHATLYWYQQILGQGPKLLIQFQNNGVVDDSQLPKDRFSAERLKGVDSTLKIQPAKLEDSAVYLCASSFLVGTYNEQFFGPGTRLTVL.

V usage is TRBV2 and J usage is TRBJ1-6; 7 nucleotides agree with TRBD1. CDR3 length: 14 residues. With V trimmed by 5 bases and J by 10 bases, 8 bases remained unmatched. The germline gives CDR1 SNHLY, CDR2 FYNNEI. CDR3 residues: CASSLTGSSSPLHF. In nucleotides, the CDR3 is TGTGCCAGCAGTTTGACAGGGTCAAGCTCACCCCTCCACTTT.

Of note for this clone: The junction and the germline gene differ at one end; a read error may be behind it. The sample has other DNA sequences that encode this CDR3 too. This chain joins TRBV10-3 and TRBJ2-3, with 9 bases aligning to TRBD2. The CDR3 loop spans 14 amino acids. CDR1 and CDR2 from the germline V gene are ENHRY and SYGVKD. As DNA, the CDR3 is TGTGCCATCAGTGCCGGGACTAGCACTGATACGCAGTATTTT. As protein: CAISAGTSTDTQYF.

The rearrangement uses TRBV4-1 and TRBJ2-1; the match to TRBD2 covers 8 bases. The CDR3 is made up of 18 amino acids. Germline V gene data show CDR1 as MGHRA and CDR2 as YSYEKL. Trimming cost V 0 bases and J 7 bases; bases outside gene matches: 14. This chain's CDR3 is CASSQDLSGTFFSNEQFF. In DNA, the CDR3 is TGCGCCAGCAGCCAAGATCTTAGCGGGACGTTCTTCAGTAATGAGCAGTTCTTC.

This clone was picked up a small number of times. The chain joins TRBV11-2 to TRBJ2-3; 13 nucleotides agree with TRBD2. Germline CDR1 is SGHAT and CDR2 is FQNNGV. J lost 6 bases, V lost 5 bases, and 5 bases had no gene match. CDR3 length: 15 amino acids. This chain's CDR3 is CASSAGLAGDDTQYF. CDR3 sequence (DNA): TGTGCCAGCAGCGCCGGACTAGCGGGAGACGATACGCAGTATTTT.

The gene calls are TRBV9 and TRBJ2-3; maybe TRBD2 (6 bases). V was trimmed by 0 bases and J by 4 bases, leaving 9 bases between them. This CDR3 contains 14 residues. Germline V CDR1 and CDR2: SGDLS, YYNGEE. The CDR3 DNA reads TGTGCCAGCAGCGTAGCGGGAGTTTCAGATACGCAGTATTTT. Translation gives CASSVAGVSDTQYF.